Each of the 20 T cell receptor beta chains below was sequenced from the same sample in a study of T-cell reconstitution after alpha-beta-depleted transplantation in children. The TCRbeta library incorporated unique molecular identifiers. TCRdb fed the PCR reads into MiXCR, producing one record per CDR3 protein. The repertoire holds approximately 520,000 distinct CDR3 sequences, with 32% as singletons. The material sequenced was PBMCs from the stem cell graft donor, taken from the stem cell graft. The origin of the receptors is a human donor who donated a stem cell graft to a child with aplastic anemia.

The chain recombines TRBV12-3 or TRBV12-4 with TRBJ2-2; D gene ambiguous. With 8 bases removed from V and 4 bases from J, the gap between germline ends came to 5 bases. The CDR3 loop spans 11 amino acids. CDR3 nucleotides: TGTGCCAGCTATGGCACCGGGGAGCTGTTTTTT. Translated: CASYGTGELFF.

The chain uses TRBV7-9 and TRBJ2-7; TRBD1 aligns across 11 bases. V gave up 2 bases and J gave up 4 bases; unmatched junction bases: 4. The germline V gene has CDR1 SEHNR and CDR2 FQNEAQ (reference sequence). The CDR3 is made up of 15 amino acids. CDR3 region: CASSLWGTGGYEQYV. In DNA form, the CDR3 reads TGTGCCAGCAGCTTATGGGGGACAGGGGGTTACGAGCAGTACGTC.

In DNA, the CDR3 is TGTGCCATCAAGCCCGGGACTAGCGGCGGCTACAATGAGCAGTTCTTC. Its protein is CAIKPGTSGGYNEQFF. This rearrangement joins TRBV10-3 to TRBJ2-1, with 11 bases matching TRBD2. From germline, CDR1 is ENHRY and CDR2 SYGVKD. The CDR3 is 16 residues long. V was clipped by 7 bases and J by 3 bases; unmatched bases: 8.

The rearrangement joins TRBV7-9 to TRBJ1-1; D possibly corresponds to TRBD1 (6 bases). Germline V gene data show CDR1 as SEHNR and CDR2 as FQNEAQ (reference sequence). V was clipped by 0 bases and J by 7 bases, with 12 bases between them. The CDR3 is made up of 14 amino acids. The CDR3 nucleotides read TGTGCCAGCAGCTTAGCGCAGGGGATCGGTGAAGCTTTCTTT. Its protein product is CASSLAQGIGEAFF. Complete variable domain (other parts from reference TRBV7-9 and TRBJ1-1): DTGVSQNPRHKITKRGQNVTFRCDPISEHNRLYWYRQTLGQGPEFLTYFQNEAQLEKSRLLSDRFSAERPKGSFSTLEIQRTEQGDSAMYLCASSLAQGIGEAFFGQGTRLTVV.

In the case of this clonotype: One end of the junction does not line up with germline, which may come from a read error. The chain is built from TRBV20-1 and TRBJ1-1; no definite D call. CDR1 DFQATT and CDR2 SNEGSKA come from the germline V gene (reference sequence). The CDR3 contains 16 residues. CDR3 amino acids: CCARDITADMNTEAFF. CDR3 in DNA: TGCTGTGCTAGAGATATAACAGCCGATATGAACACTGAAGCTTTCTTT.

The rearrangement links TRBV7-3 to TRBJ1-2; tentatively, D is TRBD1 (6 bases). The CDR3 consists of 13 residues. Germline loops: CDR1 SGHTA, CDR2 FQGTGA. V lost 3 bases and J lost 5, with 10 bases in between. CDR3 amino acids: CASSFLQGYGYTF. DNA of the CDR3: TGTGCCAGCAGCTTTTTACAGGGTTATGGCTACACCTTC.

The V call is TRBV9, the J call TRBJ2-7, with D possibly matching TRBD2 (6 bases). From germline, CDR1 is SGDLS and CDR2 YYNGEE. There are 15 residues in the CDR3. V lost 5 bases and J lost 2, with 17 bases in between. CDR3 residues: CASRKGEEAAYEQYF. The CDR3 nucleotides are TGTGCCAGCAGGAAAGGGGAGGAAGCGGCCTACGAGCAGTACTTC.

CDR3 in DNA: TGTGCCAGCAGTTACGCGGAGGTCCCGTATAATTCACCCCTCCACTTT. Amino acid sequence: CASSYAEVPYNSPLHF. The rearrangement joins TRBV6-5 to TRBJ1-6; D is unresolved. CDR3 size: 16 residues. Trimming shortened V by 2 bases and J by 4 bases, and 12 bases separated the two germline ends. Looked up from germline, CDR1 is MNHEY and CDR2 is SVGAGI.

This clonotype has more than one count but fewer than ten. The rearrangement links TRBV30 to TRBJ2-7; 7 nucleotides align to TRBD1. CDR1 and CDR2 (germline): GTSNPN, SVGIG (reference sequence). V was clipped by 3 bases and J by 3 bases; unmatched bases: 5. The CDR3 loop spans 13 amino acids. The CDR3 DNA follows: TGTGCCTGGAGGAGGGCAGGGGGCTACGAGCAGTACTTC. Its protein product is CAWRRAGGYEQYF.

The table lists this clonotype with a few counts. This chain uses TRBV29-1 with TRBJ2-5; TRBD2 aligns across 12 bases. This CDR3 contains 14 residues. V gave up 6 bases and J gave up 5 bases; unmatched junction bases: 7. Looked up from germline, CDR1 is SQVTM and CDR2 is ANQGSEA. The DNA for the CDR3 is TGCAGCGTAGAGACTAGCGGGAGAGGGGAGACCCAGTACTTC. Protein product: CSVETSGRGETQYF.

The chain joins TRBV5-5 to TRBJ2-5, with TRBD2 as a possible D gene (6 bases). The CDR3 consists of 14 residues. Per germline, CDR1 SGHKS and CDR2 YYEKEE (reference sequence). The V and J ends lost 4 bases and 3 bases respectively, with 13 bases between them. CDR3 nucleotides: TGTGCCAGCAGCACCAGACTAGTCGAAGAGACCCAGTACTTC. Translation: CASSTRLVEETQYF.

The chain is built from TRBV7-9 and TRBJ1-1, with TRBD1 matching 10 bases. From germline, CDR1 is SEHNR and CDR2 FQNEAQ (reference sequence). With V trimmed by 5 bases and J by 2 bases, 20 bases remained unmatched. The CDR3 is 20 amino acids. This chain's CDR3 is CASSAPGTGVDEGTNTEAFF. As DNA, the CDR3 is TGTGCCAGCAGCGCACCCGGGACAGGGGTTGATGAGGGAACCAACACTGAAGCTTTCTTT. The whole variable domain, remainder taken from reference TRBV7-9 and TRBJ1-1, is DTGVSQNPRHKITKRGQNVTFRCDPISEHNRLYWYRQTLGQGPEFLTYFQNEAQLEKSRLLSDRFSAERPKGSFSTLEIQRTEQGDSAMYLCASSAPGTGVDEGTNTEAFFGQGTRLTVV.

This chain uses TRBV27 with TRBJ1-6; D gene ambiguous. Deletions cut 6 bases from V and 8 bases from J, with 8 bases between. The CDR3 covers 12 residues. The germline V gene encodes CDR1 MNHEY and CDR2 SMNVEV (reference sequence). In DNA form, the CDR3 reads TGTGCCAGCAGCCAGGATCATTCACCCCTCCACTTT. This codes for CASSQDHSPLHF.

The chain uses TRBV20-1 and TRBJ2-7; TRBD2 matches 10 bases. The CDR3 is 16 residues long. Trimming cost V 5 bases and J 0 bases; bases outside gene matches: 10. The germline CDR1 and CDR2 sequences are DFQATT and SNEGSKA (reference sequence). The CDR3 region has the DNA TGCAGTGCTTTATCACCGGGACTAGCGATCTCCTACGAGCAGTACTTC. It specifies CSALSPGLAISYEQYF.

This clonotype was counted ten times or more. The rearrangement links TRBV9 to TRBJ2-1; 8 nucleotides align to TRBD2. Per the germline V gene, CDR1 is SGDLS and CDR2 is YYNGEE. This CDR3 comprises 16 residues. The V gene end was trimmed by 2 bases and the J gene end by 0 bases; junction bases not matched to a gene: 4. CDR3 protein: CASSVSGGSSYNEQFF. The CDR3 bases are TGTGCCAGCAGCGTCAGCGGGGGCAGCTCCTACAATGAGCAGTTCTTC.

V is TRBV10-3 and J is TRBJ1-1; TRBD1 might be the D (5 bases). The CDR3 totals 15 residues. The germline CDR1 and CDR2 sequences are ENHRY and SYGVKD. The V and J ends lost 0 bases and 5 bases respectively, with 13 bases between them. CDR3 protein: CAISESKGVGTEAFF. CDR3 sequence (DNA): TGTGCCATCAGTGAGTCGAAAGGGGTAGGGACTGAAGCTTTCTTT.

V and J are TRBV6-5 and TRBJ1-2; unclear D gene. Germline V gives CDR1 MNHEY, CDR2 SVGAGI. CDR3 length equals 12 residues. V gave up 3 bases and J gave up 2 bases, with 4 bases separating them. CDR3 nucleotides: TGTGCCAGCAGTTATGGGAACTATGGCTACACCTTC. As protein: CASSYGNYGYTF.

This clonotype was seen more than once but under ten times. The CDR3 loop is CSVSAFETQYF. Written as DNA, the CDR3 is TGCAGCGTGTCCGCCTTTGAGACCCAGTACTTC. The chain joins TRBV29-1 to TRBJ2-5, with no clear D. Per germline, CDR1 SQVTM and CDR2 ANQGSEA. CDR3 length equals 11 residues. V was cut by 6 bases and J by 5 bases, with 10 bases left in between.

This chain links TRBV30 with TRBJ1-3; D unresolved. CDR1 is GTSNPN, CDR2 SVGIG, per germline (reference sequence). CDR3 size: 13 residues. The V end was cut by 4 bases, the J end by 2 bases, with 9 bases between. The CDR3 DNA follows: TGTGCCTGGAACCGACTGACTGGAAACACCATATATTTT. Protein: CAWNRLTGNTIYF. Based on the CDR3 plus reference TRBV30 and TRBJ1-3, the full variable domain is SQTIHQWPATLVQPVGSPLSLECTVEGTSNPNLYWYRQAAGRGLQLLFYSVGIGQISSEVPQNLSASRPQDRQFILSSKKLLLSDSGFYLCAWNRLTGNTIYFGEGSWLTVV.

The chain carries TRBV7-8 and TRBJ2-3, with TRBD2 matching 10 bases. J lost 4 bases, V lost 6 bases, and 16 bases had no gene match. The CDR3 is made up of 18 amino acids. Germline values: CDR1 SGHVS, CDR2 FQNEAQ. CDR3 in amino acids: CASSQTGTSERRADTQYF. Here the CDR3 DNA reads TGTGCCAGCAGTCAAACCGGGACTAGCGAAAGACGTGCAGATACGCAGTATTTT. Full variable domain (missing parts from reference TRBV7-8 and TRBJ2-3): GAGVSQSPRYKVAKRGQDVALRCDPISGHVSLFWYQQALGQGPEFLTYFQNEAQLDKSGLPSDRFFAERPEGSVSTLKIQRTQQEDSAVYLCASSQTGTSERRADTQYFGPGTRLTVL.